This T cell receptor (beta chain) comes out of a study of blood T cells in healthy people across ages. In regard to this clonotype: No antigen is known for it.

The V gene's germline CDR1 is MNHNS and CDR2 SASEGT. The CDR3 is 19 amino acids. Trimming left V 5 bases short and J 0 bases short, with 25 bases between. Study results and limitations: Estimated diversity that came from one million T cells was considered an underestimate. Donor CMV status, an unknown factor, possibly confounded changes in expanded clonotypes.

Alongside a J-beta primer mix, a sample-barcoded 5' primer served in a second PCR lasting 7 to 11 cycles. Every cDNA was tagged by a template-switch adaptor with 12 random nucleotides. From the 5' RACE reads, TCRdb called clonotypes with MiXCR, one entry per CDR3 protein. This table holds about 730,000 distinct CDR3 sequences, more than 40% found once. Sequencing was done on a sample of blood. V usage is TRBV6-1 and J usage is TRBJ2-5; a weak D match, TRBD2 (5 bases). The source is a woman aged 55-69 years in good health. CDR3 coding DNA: TGTGCCAGCAGTCCCAACCTCCGTCGAAAGGACTCTTACCAAGAGACCCAGTACTTC. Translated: CASSPNLRRKDSYQETQYF.